The 29 T cell receptor beta chains reported below all come from one sample, sequenced in a study of regulatory T cells in long-lasting Graves disease. Documented time point: persistent/refractory GD, antithyroid drugs over 5 years with positive TRAb. Scientists built the TCR library using RNA that was extracted from PBMCs. Library construction for TCR beta used iRepertoire HTBI primers and Arm-PCR of CDR3 regions. TCRdb re-analysed the multiplex PCR reads in MiXCR, keeping a single row per CDR3 protein. This repertoire shows 300,000 to 350,000 distinct CDR3 sequences, roughly a fifth found once; its top ten account for 29%. Specimen: peripheral blood mononuclear cells (PBMCs), collected when the disease was refractory, from a patient treated with antithyroid drugs. The receptors originated from a female donor with Graves disease.

This clonotype was seen more than once but under ten times. This chain joins TRBV13 and TRBJ2-7, with TRBD2 matching over 11 bases. V trimming: 4 bases; J trimming: 2 bases; junction bases outside the gene matches: 10. There are 17 residues in the CDR3. CDR1 is PRHDT, CDR2 FYEKMQ, per germline (reference sequence). CDR3 bases: TGTGCCAGCAGCTCCCGACTAGCGGGGCCTACCCCCTACGAGCAGTACTTC. Translating gives CASSSRLAGPTPYEQYF.

This clonotype was picked up a small number of times. The chain uses TRBV11-3 and TRBJ1-6; D not resolved. The CDR3 length is 14 residues. In germline, CDR1 is SGHNT, CDR2 YENEEA. The ends were cut back, 2 bases at V and 5 bases at J, with 7 bases in the middle. CDR3 in DNA: TGTGCCAGCAGCTTACGTGTTGATAATTCACCCCTCCACTTT. Encoded protein: CASSLRVDNSPLHF.

This chain's CDR3 is CASSSGQGRYNEQFF. The CDR3 DNA follows: TGTGCCAGCAGCTCGGGACAGGGGCGTTACAATGAGCAGTTCTTC. The chain recombines TRBV7-8 with TRBJ2-1; TRBD1 matches at 10 bases. The germline V gene has CDR1 SGHVS and CDR2 FQNEAQ. There are 15 residues in the CDR3. V trimming: 4 bases; J trimming: 4 bases; junction bases outside the gene matches: 4.

The chain has TRBV7-9 and TRBJ2-1; the match to TRBD2 covers 13 bases. This CDR3 spans 15 amino acids. Germline-derived CDR1 and CDR2 are SEHNR and FQNEAQ (reference sequence). The trim removed 5 bases at V and 7 bases at J, leaving 5 bases unmatched. Written as DNA, the CDR3 is TGTGCCAGCAGCCTGGGACTAGCGGGGACAAATGAGCAGTTCTTC. It is translated as CASSLGLAGTNEQFF.

A few counts support this clonotype. The chain uses TRBV29-1 and TRBJ1-1, with TRBD1 as a possible D gene (5 bases). Trimming removed 5 bases from V and 5 bases from J, with 15 bases in between. The CDR3 contains 13 residues. From germline, CDR1 is SQVTM and CDR2 ANQGSEA. The CDR3 bases are TGCAGCGTTATGCGTCAGGGTGGAACTGAAGCTTTCTTT. This gives the protein CSVMRQGGTEAFF.

In this sample, this clonotype turned up many times. The V call is TRBV6-5, the J call TRBJ1-5; the D is unclear. Germline assignment: CDR1 MNHEY and CDR2 SVGAGI. Trimming shortened V by 4 bases and J by 4 bases, and 8 bases separated the two germline ends. The CDR3 consists of 13 residues. The CDR3, as DNA: TGTGCCAGCAGTTTATCAAGGAATCAGCCCCAGCATTTT. It translates to CASSLSRNQPQHF.

This clonotype was seen many times. The chain links TRBV19 to TRBJ2-7; 8 nucleotides match TRBD1. The CDR3 sequence is 16 residues long. V was pared by 5 bases and J by 5 bases, with 14 bases of the junction left unmatched. CDR1 is LNHDA and CDR2 is SQIVND in the germline V gene (reference sequence). The CDR3, as DNA: TGTGCCAGTAGTTCTCCCATCCGGGACAGGTTCCACGAGCAGTACTTC. Amino acid sequence: CASSSPIRDRFHEQYF.

This clonotype was picked up a small number of times. The V gene is TRBV19, the J gene TRBJ1-1; 7 bases are shared with TRBD1. Germline-derived CDR1 and CDR2 are LNHDA and SQIVND (reference sequence). The CDR3 has 14 residues. Germline trimming cut 4 bases from V and 4 bases from J; bases unmatched to any gene: 6. The CDR3 DNA reads TGTGCCAGTAGTAACAGAGGGGGCCCCACTGAAGCTTTCTTT. Its translation: CASSNRGGPTEAFF.

Ten or more counts support this clonotype. The rearrangement uses TRBV11-2 and TRBJ1-4; D gene uncertain. V gave up 3 bases and J gave up 4 bases, with 12 bases separating them. Germline V gene sequence: CDR1 SGHAT, CDR2 FQNNGV. The CDR3 sequence is 15 residues long. The CDR3 DNA reads TGTGCCAGCAGCTTTAGGAAGGGTTTTAATGAAAAACTGTTTTTT. Amino acid sequence: CASSFRKGFNEKLFF.

This clonotype was recorded at least ten times. V and J are TRBV11-3 and TRBJ1-1; possibly TRBD1 for D (5 bases). The CDR3 extends over 15 amino acids. Germline CDR1 and CDR2: SGHNT and YENEEA. V lost 3 bases and J lost 0, with 11 bases in between. CDR3 in amino acids: CASSLAGSMNTEAFF. The CDR3 DNA is TGTGCCAGCAGCTTGGCAGGGTCCATGAACACTGAAGCTTTCTTT.

The chain couples TRBV7-9 to TRBJ2-5; 7 bases are a match to TRBD2. Germline assignment: CDR1 SEHNR and CDR2 FQNEAQ (reference sequence). The CDR3 is 15 residues long. Trimming at V came to 5 bases and at J to 1 base, leaving 7 bases not matched to a gene. The CDR3 DNA reads TGTGCCAGCAGCCCGGGGGGTGCGGGCCAAGAGACCCAGTACTTC. Translation: CASSPGGAGQETQYF. Filled out from reference TRBV7-9 and TRBJ2-5, the complete variable domain reads DTGVSQNPRHKITKRGQNVTFRCDPISEHNRLYWYRQTLGQGPEFLTYFQNEAQLEKSRLLSDRFSAERPKGSFSTLEIQRTEQGDSAMYLCASSPGGAGQETQYFGPGTRLLVL.

The sample holds many counts of this clonotype. The chain has TRBV7-9 and TRBJ1-2; D remains unclear. The CDR3 runs to 12 residues. Germline lookup yields CDR1 SEHNR and CDR2 FQNEAQ (reference sequence). Trimming removed 1 base at V and 4 bases at J, with 4 bases between. CDR3 sequence: CASSLESYGYTF. The DNA of the CDR3 is TGTGCCAGCAGCTTAGAATCCTATGGCTACACCTTC.

This clonotype was detected ten times or more. The chain employs TRBV11-3 and TRBJ2-5; TRBD1 might be the D (6 bases). V was trimmed by 0 bases and J by 4 bases, leaving 12 bases between them. This CDR3 has 15 residues. Germline assignment: CDR1 SGHNT and CDR2 YENEEA. In DNA form, the CDR3 reads TGTGCCAGCAGCTTAGAATGGCAGGGGCGAGAGACCCAGTACTTC. This codes for CASSLEWQGRETQYF.

Concerning this clonotype: A much larger clone differs by one base, so this may be a read error. V and J are TRBV11-2 and TRBJ2-2; D gene uncertain. CDR1 is SGHAT, CDR2 FQNNGV, per germline. Trimming removed 1 base from V and 9 bases from J, with 6 bases in between. There are 12 residues in the CDR3. The CDR3 bases are TGTGCCAGCAGCTTAGGAGTCAGGGAGCTGTTTTTT. It encodes CASSLGVRELFF.

This clonotype was found many times. The chain carries TRBV27 and TRBJ1-1; D ambiguous. Trimming shortened V by 0 bases and J by 7 bases, and 9 bases separated the two germline ends. CDR3 length: 13 amino acids. Germline CDR1 is MNHEY and CDR2 is SMNVEV (reference sequence). The CDR3: CASSLSGISEAFF. CDR3 bases: TGTGCCAGCAGTTTATCAGGGATCAGTGAAGCTTTCTTT.

In its sample, this clonotype was seen a few times. The V and J genes are TRBV4-1 and TRBJ1-5; D not resolved. Germline CDR1 and CDR2: MGHRA and YSYEKL. The V and J ends lost 0 bases and 3 bases respectively, with 9 bases between them. This CDR3 is 15 amino acids long. CDR3: CASSQDIAINQPQHF. In DNA, the CDR3 is TGCGCCAGCAGCCAAGATATCGCCATCAATCAGCCCCAGCATTTT.

This clonotype was counted ten times or more. CDR3 amino acids: CSARASEQYF. The CDR3 DNA sequence: TGCAGTGCTAGAGCGAGTGAGCAGTACTTC. This chain links TRBV20-1 with TRBJ2-7; D is uncertain. The V end lost 1 base, the J end lost 7 bases, and 5 bases lay between the germline ends. The CDR3 has 10 residues. Germline lookup yields CDR1 DFQATT and CDR2 SNEGSKA (reference sequence).

Details on this clonotype: A much larger clone lies one base from this, so it may be a read error. J is TRBJ1-1 and V is TRBV29-1, with 7 bases that match TRBD1. Losses at the gene ends were 7 bases for V and 0 bases for J; bases not matched to a gene: 8. The germline V gene has CDR1 SQVTM and CDR2 ANQGSEA. The CDR3 extends over 14 amino acids. Written as DNA, the CDR3 is TGCAGCGCCGCGGTACAGGGGATGAACACTGAAGCTTTCTTT. Its protein product is CSAAVQGMNTEAFF.

V and J are TRBV7-9 and TRBJ2-5; 7 bases are a match to TRBD1. Trimming removed 4 bases from V and 4 bases from J; junction bases left unmatched: 9. Per the germline V gene, CDR1 is SEHNR and CDR2 is FQNEAQ (reference sequence). There are 15 residues in the CDR3. CDR3 residues: CASSSRQGRVETQYF. CDR3 DNA sequence: TGTGCCAGCAGCTCGAGACAGGGAAGGGTAGAGACCCAGTACTTC.

This clonotype showed up many times. The J gene is TRBJ2-7, the V gene TRBV7-2, with TRBD2 identical over 13 bases. The trim removed 5 bases at V and 5 bases at J, leaving 12 bases unmatched. The length of the CDR3 is 17 residues. The germline gives CDR1 SGHTA, CDR2 FQGNSA. Here the CDR3 DNA reads TGTGCCAGCAGCCCTCGCCCGCTACTAGCGGGGGGGGACGAGCAGTACTTC. Protein sequence: CASSPRPLLAGGDEQYF.

This clonotype was seen at least ten times. The chain carries TRBV24-1 and TRBJ1-5; the match to TRBD1 covers 9 bases. Germline trimming cut 4 bases from V and 2 bases from J; bases unmatched to any gene: 5. This CDR3 contains 16 residues. Germline CDR1 KGHDR, CDR2 SFDVKD. The CDR3 region is CATSDSDRGGNQPQHF. The CDR3, as DNA: TGTGCCACCAGTGACTCGGACAGGGGAGGCAATCAGCCCCAGCATTTT.

This clonotype appeared many times. This rearrangement joins TRBV2 to TRBJ1-2; 7 positions match TRBD1. Germline trimming cut 2 bases from V and 7 bases from J; bases unmatched to any gene: 7. Germline CDR1 SNHLY, CDR2 FYNNEI. The CDR3 has 14 amino acids. The CDR3 nucleotides are TGTGCCAGCAGTGAACAGGCAGGGGGTGGTGGCTACACCTTC. It codes for CASSEQAGGGGYTF.

There are many counts of this clonotype. This chain links TRBV25-1 with TRBJ2-5; D remains unclear. Germline V gene lookup returns CDR1 MGHDK and CDR2 SYGVNS. Trimming removed 1 base from V and 1 base from J, with 16 bases in between. The CDR3 loop spans 17 amino acids. The CDR3 spells CASSELKRTDTQETQYF. CDR3 nucleotides: TGTGCCAGCAGTGAATTGAAACGGACGGATACCCAAGAGACCCAGTACTTC.

The chain has TRBV19 and TRBJ2-7; TRBD1 aligns across 9 bases. Germline V gene data show CDR1 as LNHDA and CDR2 as SQIVND (reference sequence). The junction had 5 bases not matched to a gene; V was cut back by 5 bases and J by 3 bases. The CDR3 covers 14 residues. CDR3 bases: TGTGCCAGTAGTCTGGGACAGGGACACTACGAGCAGTACTTC. Its translation is CASSLGQGHYEQYF.

This clonotype has ten or more counts. The chain carries TRBV2 and TRBJ2-7; D call uncertain. This CDR3 contains 13 residues. The V gene's germline CDR1 is SNHLY and CDR2 FYNNEI. V was clipped by 6 bases and J by 4 bases, with 13 bases between them. The CDR3 sequence: CASSSTANYEQYF. The CDR3 DNA sequence: TGTGCCAGCAGCTCGACCGCCAATTACGAGCAGTACTTC.

This clonotype was recorded many times. The chain has TRBV6-2 or TRBV6-3 and TRBJ2-7; possibly TRBD1 for D (7 bases). Germline CDR1 and CDR2: MNHEY and SVGEGT. The ends were cut back, 7 bases at V and 3 bases at J, with 19 bases in the middle. The CDR3 runs 15 residues. Here the CDR3 DNA reads TGTGCCAGCAAACTCCGCGGGACAGAGGACTACGAGCAGTACTTC. As protein: CASKLRGTEDYEQYF.

The V and J genes are TRBV28 and TRBJ2-5, with 7 bases that match TRBD2. Germline V CDR1 and CDR2: MDHEN, SYDVKM. The CDR3 covers 15 residues. The ends lost 5 bases at V and 6 bases at J; junction bases unmatched: 12. The DNA for the CDR3 is TGTGCCAGCAGTCCCCCCCGACTAGCCACACAGACCCAGTACTTC. Its translation is CASSPPRLATQTQYF.

This clonotype has a handful of counts. The chain is built from TRBV30 and TRBJ1-2, with D maybe TRBD1 (5 bases). V was shortened by 3 bases and J by 8 bases, with 13 bases between the two germline ends. This CDR3 is built from 12 residues. The germline V gene encodes CDR1 GTSNPN and CDR2 SVGIG (reference sequence). The CDR3 region is CAWRRDPGGYTF. In nucleotides, the CDR3 is TGTGCCTGGAGGCGGGACCCCGGCGGCTACACCTTC.

The CDR3 nucleotides read TGCGCCAGCAGCTCCCAACTGACAGCGAGGAACACTGAAGCTTTCTTT. Residues: CASSSQLTARNTEAFF. The rearrangement joins TRBV5-1 to TRBJ1-1, with a possible D match to TRBD1 (5 bases). The CDR3 sequence is 16 residues long. Per the germline V gene, CDR1 is SGHRS and CDR2 is YFSETQ. Trimming pared 3 bases from V and 1 base from J, leaving 16 bases between.